The rows below give T cell receptor beta chains drawn from one sample of a study of memory CD4+ T cells and cytomegalovirus serostatus. Profiling relied on immunoSEQ multiplex PCR, and the TCRdb table lists in-frame clones only, not all of them. The sample has around 44,000 clones, 70% to 80% seen once. The sequencing input was memory CD4+ T cells from blood. Receptor source: an adult in good health and CMV-seronegative. Each CDR3 is given without its conserved first and last residue. Only some rows state a clone size, as once, few, many or a class for expanded clones.

10	TRBV2	TRBJ2-1	NA	ASTQGYNEQF
10	TRBV6-5	TRBJ2-2	NA	ASSYRMGELF
14	TRBV7-3	TRBJ2-3	NA	ASSLGGTAGTDTQY
11	TRBV11-2	TRBJ2-1	once	ASSLGLDNEQF
11	TRBV5-1	TRBJ2-5	NA	ASSRQGTETQY
13	TRBV14	TRBJ1-2	few	ASSPFGTGGRGYT
13	TRBV11-2	TRBJ2-1	few	ASSLGTPGYNEQF
9	TRBV29-1	TRBJ2-1	NA	SVGQLREQF
13	TRBV18	TRBJ1-2	NA	ASSSRQGRDYGYT
10	TRBV7-2	TRBJ1-5	NA	ASGSSNQPQH
14	TRBV21-1	TRBJ2-1	NA	ASSNLRRPVYNEQF
11	TRBV5-6	TRBJ2-3	NA	ASSLVSGGTQY
15	TRBV7-2	TRBJ1-4	medium-sized	ASSWTGGSLSDEKLF